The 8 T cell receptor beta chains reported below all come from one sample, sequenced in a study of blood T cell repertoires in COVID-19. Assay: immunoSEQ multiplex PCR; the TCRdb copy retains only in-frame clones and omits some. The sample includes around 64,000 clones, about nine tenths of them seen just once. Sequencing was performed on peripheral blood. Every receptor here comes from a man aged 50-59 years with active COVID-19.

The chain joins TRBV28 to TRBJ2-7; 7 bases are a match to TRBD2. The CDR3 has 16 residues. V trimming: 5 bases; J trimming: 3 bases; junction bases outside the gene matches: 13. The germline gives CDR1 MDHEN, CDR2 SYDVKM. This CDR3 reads CASSTPGGSRGYEQYF. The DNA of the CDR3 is TGTGCCAGCAGTACCCCAGGCGGGAGTCGCGGCTACGAGCAGTACTTC.

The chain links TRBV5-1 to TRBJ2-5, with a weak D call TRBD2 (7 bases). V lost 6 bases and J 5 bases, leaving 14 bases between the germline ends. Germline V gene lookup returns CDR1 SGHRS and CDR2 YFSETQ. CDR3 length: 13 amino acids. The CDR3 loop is CASNREGGETQYF. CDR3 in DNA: TGCGCCAGCAATAGGGAGGGGGGCGAGACCCAGTACTTC.

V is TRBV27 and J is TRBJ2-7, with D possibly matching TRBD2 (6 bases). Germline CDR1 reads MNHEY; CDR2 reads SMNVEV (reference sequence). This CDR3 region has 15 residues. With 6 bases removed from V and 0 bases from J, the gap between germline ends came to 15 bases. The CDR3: CASRSPGLSSYEQYF. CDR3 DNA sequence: TGTGCCAGCAGATCCCCGGGACTGAGCTCCTACGAGCAGTACTTC.

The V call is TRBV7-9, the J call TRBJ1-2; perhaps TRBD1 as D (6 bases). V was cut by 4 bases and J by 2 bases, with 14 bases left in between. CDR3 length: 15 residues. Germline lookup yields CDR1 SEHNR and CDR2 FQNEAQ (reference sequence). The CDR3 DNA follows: TGTGCCAGCAGCTCGGACAGAACCTTAAACTATGGCTACACCTTC. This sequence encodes CASSSDRTLNYGYTF.

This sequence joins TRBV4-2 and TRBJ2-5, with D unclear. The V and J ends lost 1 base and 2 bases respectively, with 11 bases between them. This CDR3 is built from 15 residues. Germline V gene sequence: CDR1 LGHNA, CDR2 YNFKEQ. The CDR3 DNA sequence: TGTGCCAGCAGCCAAGGGAGCCGGGTTCAAGAGACCCAGTACTTC. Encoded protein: CASSQGSRVQETQYF.

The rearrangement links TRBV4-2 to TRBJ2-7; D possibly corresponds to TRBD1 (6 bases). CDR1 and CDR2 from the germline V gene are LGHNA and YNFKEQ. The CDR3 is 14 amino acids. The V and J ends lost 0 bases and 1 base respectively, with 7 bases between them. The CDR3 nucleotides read TGTGCCAGCAGCCAAGACAGGGGTTCCTACGAGCAGTACTTC. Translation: CASSQDRGSYEQYF.

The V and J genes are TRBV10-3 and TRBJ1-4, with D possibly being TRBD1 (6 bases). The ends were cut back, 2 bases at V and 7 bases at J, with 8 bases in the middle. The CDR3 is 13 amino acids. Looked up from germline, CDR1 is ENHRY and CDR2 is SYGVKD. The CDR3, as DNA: TGTGCCATCAGTGAGGTACAGGGTGAAAAACTGTTTTTT. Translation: CAISEVQGEKLFF.

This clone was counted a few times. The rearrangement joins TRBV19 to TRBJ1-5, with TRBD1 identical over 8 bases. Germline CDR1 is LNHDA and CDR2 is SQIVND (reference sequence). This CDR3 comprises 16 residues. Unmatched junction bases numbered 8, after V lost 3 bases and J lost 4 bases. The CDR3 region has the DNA TGTGCCAGTAGTATGTACACAGGGGGGCGGAATCAGCCCCAGCATTTT. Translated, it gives CASSMYTGGRNQPQHF.